The clone carrying this TCR beta chain was detected once. Antigen specificity is unknown. The entry originates in a study of cytomegalovirus exposure and HLA in healthy donors. Study-wide results and limits: The authors later found HLA-associated TCR beta chains more clonally expanded than equally common others.

Germline V gene sequence: CDR1 LNHNV, CDR2 YYDKDF (reference sequence). The CDR3 runs to 13 residues. The V and J ends lost 5 bases and 0 bases respectively, with 6 bases between them. Use of 60 Vbeta and 13 Jbeta primers characterized the PCR. The protocol was immunoSEQ multiplex PCR, while the TCRdb copy is restricted to in-frame clones and leaves out a portion. The sample lists fewer than 200,000 clones; less than 75% were seen once. The J gene is TRBJ2-3, the V gene TRBV15, with D maybe TRBD1 (5 bases). The specimen was PBMCs. This clonotype was obtained from a girl under 18 in good health and CMV-seronegative. The CDR3 nucleotides are TGTGCCACCAGCGGGGCTAGCACAGATACGCAGTATTTT. Translation gives CATSGASTDTQYF.